What follows is one TCR beta chain and its context. This record belongs to a study of technical replicates of blood from several donors. The germline CDR1 and CDR2 sequences are SGHRS and YFSETQ. The ends lost 3 bases at V and 5 bases at J; junction bases unmatched: 13. This CDR3 is built from 17 residues. Sequencing was performed with immunoSEQ multiplex PCR; in TCRdb, only in-frame clones are kept and a portion is missing. The table lists about 89,000 clones, just under 95% of them singletons. The chain joins TRBV5-1 to TRBJ2-5; 10 bases are shared with TRBD1. This clonotype was sampled from a human donor in good health. Sequencing was done on a sample of T cells isolated from PBMCs. The DNA for the CDR3 is TGCGCCAGCAGCTCCCAGCCCGGGACAGGGGATAGGGAGACCCAGTACTTC. Translated, it gives CASSSQPGTGDRETQYF.